This T cell receptor beta chain was captured in a study of CD8+ T cells in alopecia areata. As the sequencing template, cDNA was produced by extracting RNA and reverse transcribing it. Profiling relied on immunoSEQ multiplex PCR, and the TCRdb table lists in-frame clones only, not all of them. In the table there are 150,000 or so clones, roughly 50% of which are singletons. Points on this clone: Its antigen remains unidentified.

Peripheral blood samples and lesional scalp punch biopsies were obtained from alopecia areata patients. Regarding the study as a whole: Compared with normal scalp, lesional scalp had higher clonality and more expanded CD8+ clones. Scalp samples also yield sequences of resident alphabeta T cells from normal skin.

The CDR3 loop spans 16 amino acids. Trimming at V came to 5 bases and at J to 7 bases, leaving 5 bases not matched to a gene. Looked up from germline, CDR1 is SGHTA and CDR2 is FQGNSA. The origin of this receptor is a human donor with alopecia areata. Sample: CD4+ T cells sorted from blood. The J gene is TRBJ2-1, the V gene TRBV7-2; TRBD2 matches at 16 bases. In DNA, the CDR3 is TGTGCCAGCAGCGCGGGACTAGCGGGAGGGCCTAATGAGCAGTTCTTC. Translation gives CASSAGLAGGPNEQFF.